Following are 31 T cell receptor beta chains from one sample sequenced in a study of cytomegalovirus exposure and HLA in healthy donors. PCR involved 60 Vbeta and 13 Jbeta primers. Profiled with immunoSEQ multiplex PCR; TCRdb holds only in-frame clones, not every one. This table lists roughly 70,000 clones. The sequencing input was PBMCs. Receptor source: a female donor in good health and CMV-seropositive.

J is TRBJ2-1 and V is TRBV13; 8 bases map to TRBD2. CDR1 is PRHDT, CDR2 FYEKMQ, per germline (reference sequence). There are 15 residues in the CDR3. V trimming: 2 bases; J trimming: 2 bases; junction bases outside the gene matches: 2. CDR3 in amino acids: CASSLRGGPYNEQFF. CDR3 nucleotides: TGTGCCAGCAGCTTACGGGGGGGCCCCTACAATGAGCAGTTCTTC.

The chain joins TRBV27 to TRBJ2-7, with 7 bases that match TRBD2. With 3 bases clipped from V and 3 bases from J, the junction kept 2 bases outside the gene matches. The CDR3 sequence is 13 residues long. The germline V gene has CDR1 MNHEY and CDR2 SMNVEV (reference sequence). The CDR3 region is CASSLSSGYEQYF. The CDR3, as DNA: TGTGCCAGCAGTTTGTCTAGCGGCTACGAGCAGTACTTC.

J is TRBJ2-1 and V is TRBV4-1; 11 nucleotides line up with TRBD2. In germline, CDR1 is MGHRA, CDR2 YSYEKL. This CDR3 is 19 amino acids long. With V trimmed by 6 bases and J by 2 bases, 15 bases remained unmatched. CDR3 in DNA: TGCGCCAGCAGTTACAGACTAGCGGGGTCTCAATCCCCCTACAATGAGCAGTTCTTC. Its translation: CASSYRLAGSQSPYNEQFF.

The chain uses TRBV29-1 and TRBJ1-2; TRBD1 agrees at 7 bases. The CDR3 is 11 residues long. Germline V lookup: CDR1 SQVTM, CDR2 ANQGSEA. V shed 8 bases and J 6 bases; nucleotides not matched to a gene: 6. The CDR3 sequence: CSCGTADGYTF. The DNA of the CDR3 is TGCAGCTGCGGGACAGCAGATGGCTACACCTTC.

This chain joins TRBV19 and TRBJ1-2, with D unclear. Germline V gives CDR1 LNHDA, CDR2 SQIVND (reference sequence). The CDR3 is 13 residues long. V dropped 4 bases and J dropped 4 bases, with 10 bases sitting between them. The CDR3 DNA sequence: TGTGCCAGTAGTAACGAAAGAGTCTATGGCTACACCTTC. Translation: CASSNERVYGYTF.

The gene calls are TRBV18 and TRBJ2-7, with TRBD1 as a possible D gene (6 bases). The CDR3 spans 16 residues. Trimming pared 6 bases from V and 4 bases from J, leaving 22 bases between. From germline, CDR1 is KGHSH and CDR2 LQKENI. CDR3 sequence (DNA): TGTGCCAGCTCTCCGAGGACAGACGGGGAAAAATACGAGCAGTACTTC. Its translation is CASSPRTDGEKYEQYF.

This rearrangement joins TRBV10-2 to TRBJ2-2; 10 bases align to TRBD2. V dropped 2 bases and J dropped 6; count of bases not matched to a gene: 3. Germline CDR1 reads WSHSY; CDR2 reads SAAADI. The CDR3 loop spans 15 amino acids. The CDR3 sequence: CASSEPAGGSGELFF. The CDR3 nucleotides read TGCGCCAGCAGTGAGCCAGCGGGGGGGTCCGGGGAGCTGTTTTTT.

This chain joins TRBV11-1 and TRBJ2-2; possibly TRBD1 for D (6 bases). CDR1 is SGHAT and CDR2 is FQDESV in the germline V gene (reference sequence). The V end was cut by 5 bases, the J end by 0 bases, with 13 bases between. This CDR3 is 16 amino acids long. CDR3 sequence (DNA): TGTGCCAGCAGCCCGAGGTGGGGGCCGAACACCGGGGAGCTGTTTTTT. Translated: CASSPRWGPNTGELFF. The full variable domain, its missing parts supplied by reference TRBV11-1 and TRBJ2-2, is EAEVAQSPRYKITEKSQAVAFWCDPISGHATLYWYRQILGQGPELLVQFQDESVVDDSQLPKDRFSAERLKGVDSTLKIQPAELGDSAMYLCASSPRWGPNTGELFFGEGSRLTVL.

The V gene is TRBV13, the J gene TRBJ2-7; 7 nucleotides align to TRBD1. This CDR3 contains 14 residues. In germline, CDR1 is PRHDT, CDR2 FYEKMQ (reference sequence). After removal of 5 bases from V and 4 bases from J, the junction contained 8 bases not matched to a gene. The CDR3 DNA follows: TGTGCCAGCAGCCAGACAGGGAAAGGGTACGAGCAGTACTTC. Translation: CASSQTGKGYEQYF.

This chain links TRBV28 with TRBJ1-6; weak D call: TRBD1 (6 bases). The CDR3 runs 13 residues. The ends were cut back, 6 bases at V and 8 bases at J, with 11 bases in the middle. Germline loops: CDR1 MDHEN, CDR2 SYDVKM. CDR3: CASSFRGDSPLHF. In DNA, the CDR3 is TGTGCCAGCAGCTTCAGGGGCGATTCACCCCTCCACTTT.

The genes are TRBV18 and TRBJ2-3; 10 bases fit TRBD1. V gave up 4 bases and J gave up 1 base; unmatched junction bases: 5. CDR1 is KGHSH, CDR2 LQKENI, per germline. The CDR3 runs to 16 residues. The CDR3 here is CASSQVGTGGTDTQYF. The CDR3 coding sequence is TGTGCCAGCTCACAGGTCGGGACAGGGGGCACAGATACGCAGTATTTT.

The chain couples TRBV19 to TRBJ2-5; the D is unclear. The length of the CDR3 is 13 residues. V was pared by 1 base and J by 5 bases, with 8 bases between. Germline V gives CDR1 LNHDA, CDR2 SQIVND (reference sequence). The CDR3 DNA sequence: TGTGCCAGTAGTATAGGCTCTAAGGAGACCCAGTACTTC. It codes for CASSIGSKETQYF.

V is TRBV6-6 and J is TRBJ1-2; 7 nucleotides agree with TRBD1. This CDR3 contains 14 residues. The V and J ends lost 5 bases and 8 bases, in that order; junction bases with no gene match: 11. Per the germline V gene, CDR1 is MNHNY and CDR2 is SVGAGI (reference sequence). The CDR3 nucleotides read TGTGCCAGCAGTACCCCGACAGGGACGTTCGGCTACACCTTC. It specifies CASSTPTGTFGYTF.

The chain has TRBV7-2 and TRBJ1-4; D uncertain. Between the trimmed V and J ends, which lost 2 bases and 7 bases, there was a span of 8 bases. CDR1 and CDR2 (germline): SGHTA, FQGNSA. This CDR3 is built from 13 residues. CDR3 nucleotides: TGTGCCAGCAGCTTAAGTTACGGTGAAAAACTGTTTTTT. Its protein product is CASSLSYGEKLFF.

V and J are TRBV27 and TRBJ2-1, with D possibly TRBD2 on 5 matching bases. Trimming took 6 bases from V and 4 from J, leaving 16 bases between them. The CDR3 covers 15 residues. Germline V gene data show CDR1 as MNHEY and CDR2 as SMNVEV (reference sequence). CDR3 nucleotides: TGTGCCAGCAGACCTTTGGCGGGCCTTTACAATGAGCAGTTCTTC. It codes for CASRPLAGLYNEQFF.

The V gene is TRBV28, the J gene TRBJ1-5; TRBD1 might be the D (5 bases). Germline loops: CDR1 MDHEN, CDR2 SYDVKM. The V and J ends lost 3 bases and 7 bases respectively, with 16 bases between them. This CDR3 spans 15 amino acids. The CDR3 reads CASSFFQGTGQPQHF. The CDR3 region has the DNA TGTGCCAGCAGTTTTTTTCAGGGTACGGGCCAGCCCCAGCATTTT.

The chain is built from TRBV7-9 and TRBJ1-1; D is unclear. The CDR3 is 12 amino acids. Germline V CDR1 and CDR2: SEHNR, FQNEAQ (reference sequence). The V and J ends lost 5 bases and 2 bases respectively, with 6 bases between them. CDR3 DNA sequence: TGTGCCAGCAGCATCCCTAACACTGAAGCTTTCTTT. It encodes CASSIPNTEAFF.

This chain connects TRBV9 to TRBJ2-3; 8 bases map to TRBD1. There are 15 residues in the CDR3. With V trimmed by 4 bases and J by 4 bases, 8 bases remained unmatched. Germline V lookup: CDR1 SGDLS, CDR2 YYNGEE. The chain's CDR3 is CASSLGQGQADTQYF. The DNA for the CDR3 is TGTGCCAGCAGCCTCGGACAGGGACAAGCAGATACGCAGTATTTT.

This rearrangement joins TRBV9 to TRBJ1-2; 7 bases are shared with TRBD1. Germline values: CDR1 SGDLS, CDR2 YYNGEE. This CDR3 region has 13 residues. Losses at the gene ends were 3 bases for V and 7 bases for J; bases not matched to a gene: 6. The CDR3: CASSAGGLGGYTF. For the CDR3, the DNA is TGTGCCAGCAGCGCAGGGGGATTGGGTGGCTACACCTTC.

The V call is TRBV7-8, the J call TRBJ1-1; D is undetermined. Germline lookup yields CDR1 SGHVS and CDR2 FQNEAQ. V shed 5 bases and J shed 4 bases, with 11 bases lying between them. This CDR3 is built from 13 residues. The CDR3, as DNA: TGTGCCAGCAGCCCTCGACTGGGCACTGAAGCTTTCTTT. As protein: CASSPRLGTEAFF.

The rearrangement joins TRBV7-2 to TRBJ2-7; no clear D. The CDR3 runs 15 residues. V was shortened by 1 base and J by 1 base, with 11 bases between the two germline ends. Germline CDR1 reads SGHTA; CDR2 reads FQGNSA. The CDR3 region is CASSLGSAKSYEQYF. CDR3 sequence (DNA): TGTGCCAGCAGCTTAGGTAGTGCTAAATCCTACGAGCAGTACTTC.

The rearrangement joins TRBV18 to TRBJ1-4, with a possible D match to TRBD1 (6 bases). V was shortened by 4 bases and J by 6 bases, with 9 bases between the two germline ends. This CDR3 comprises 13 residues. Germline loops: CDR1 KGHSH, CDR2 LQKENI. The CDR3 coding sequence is TGTGCCAGCTCACGGGGGCGCGATGAAAAACTGTTTTTT. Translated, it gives CASSRGRDEKLFF.

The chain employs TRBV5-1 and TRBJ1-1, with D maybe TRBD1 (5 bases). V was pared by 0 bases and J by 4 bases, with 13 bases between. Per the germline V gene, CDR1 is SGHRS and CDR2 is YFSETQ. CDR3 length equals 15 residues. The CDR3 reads CASSLDGGGFTEAFF. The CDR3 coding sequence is TGCGCCAGCAGCTTGGATGGGGGAGGGTTCACTGAAGCTTTCTTT.

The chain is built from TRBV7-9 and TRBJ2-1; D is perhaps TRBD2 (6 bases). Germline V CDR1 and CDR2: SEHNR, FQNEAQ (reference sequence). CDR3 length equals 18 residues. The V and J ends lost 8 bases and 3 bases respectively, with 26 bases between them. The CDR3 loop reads CASDDGRSWGGNYNEQFF. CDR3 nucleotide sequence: TGTGCCAGCGACGACGGTCGAAGTTGGGGCGGGAACTACAATGAGCAGTTCTTC. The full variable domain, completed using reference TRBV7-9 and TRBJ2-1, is DTGVSQNPRHKITKRGQNVTFRCDPISEHNRLYWYRQTLGQGPEFLTYFQNEAQLEKSRLLSDRFSAERPKGSFSTLEIQRTEQGDSAMYLCASDDGRSWGGNYNEQFFGPGTRLTVL.

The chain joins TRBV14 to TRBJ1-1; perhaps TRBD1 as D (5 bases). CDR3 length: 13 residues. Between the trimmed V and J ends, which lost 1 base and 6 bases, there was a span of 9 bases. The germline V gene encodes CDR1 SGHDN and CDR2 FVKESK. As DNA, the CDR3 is TGTGCCAGCAGCCAAGGACAGCGCGCTGAAGCTTTCTTT. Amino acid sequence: CASSQGQRAEAFF.

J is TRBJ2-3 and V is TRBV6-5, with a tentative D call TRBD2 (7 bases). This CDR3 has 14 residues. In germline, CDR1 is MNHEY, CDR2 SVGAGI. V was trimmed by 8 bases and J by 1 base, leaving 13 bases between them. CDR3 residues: CASRKGGGTDTQYF. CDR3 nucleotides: TGTGCCAGCCGAAAGGGGGGGGGCACAGATACGCAGTATTTT.

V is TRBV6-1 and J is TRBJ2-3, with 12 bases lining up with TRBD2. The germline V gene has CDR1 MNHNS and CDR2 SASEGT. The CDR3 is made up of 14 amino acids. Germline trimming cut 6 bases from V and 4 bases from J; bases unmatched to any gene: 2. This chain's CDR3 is CASRRTSGADTQYF. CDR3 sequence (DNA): TGTGCCAGCAGACGGACTAGCGGGGCAGATACGCAGTATTTT.

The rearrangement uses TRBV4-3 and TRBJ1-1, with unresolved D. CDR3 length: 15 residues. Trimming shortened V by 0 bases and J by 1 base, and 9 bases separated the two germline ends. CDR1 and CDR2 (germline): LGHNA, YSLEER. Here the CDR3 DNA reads TGCGCCAGCAGCCAAGATGTAGGGAGGAACACTGAAGCTTTCTTT. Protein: CASSQDVGRNTEAFF.

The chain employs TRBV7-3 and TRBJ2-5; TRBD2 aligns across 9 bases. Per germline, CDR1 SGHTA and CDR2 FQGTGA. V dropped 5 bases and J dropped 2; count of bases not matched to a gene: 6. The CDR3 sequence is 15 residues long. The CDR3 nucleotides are TGTGCCAGCAGCCCCACTAGCGGGCTACAAGAGACCCAGTACTTC. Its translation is CASSPTSGLQETQYF.

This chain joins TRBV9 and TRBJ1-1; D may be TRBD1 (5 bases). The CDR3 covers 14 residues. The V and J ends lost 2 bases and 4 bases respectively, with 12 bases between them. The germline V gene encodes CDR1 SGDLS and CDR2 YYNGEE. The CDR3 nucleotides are TGTGCCAGCAGCGTGGTTGACAGATTCACTGAAGCTTTCTTT. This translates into CASSVVDRFTEAFF.

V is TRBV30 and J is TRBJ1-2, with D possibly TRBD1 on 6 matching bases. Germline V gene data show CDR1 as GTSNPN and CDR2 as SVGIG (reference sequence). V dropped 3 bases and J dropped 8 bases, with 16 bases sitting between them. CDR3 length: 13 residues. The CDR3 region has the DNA TGTGCCTGGAGCCAAGGGCCGAGGGGGGGCTACACCTTC. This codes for CAWSQGPRGGYTF.